These 2 T cell receptor beta chains originate from one sample sequenced in a study of T-cell reconstitution after alpha-beta-depleted transplantation in children. The TCRbeta library incorporated unique molecular identifiers. TCRdb reprocessed the PCR reads via MiXCR and lists one record per CDR3 protein. The sample lists a few hundred thousand distinct CDR3 sequences, 20% occurring once. Source: PBMCs from the stem cell graft donor, taken from the stem cell graft. The receptors were gathered from a human donor who donated a stem cell graft to a child with acute myeloid leukemia.

This clonotype has just a few counts. This sequence joins TRBV5-1 and TRBJ1-2; 9 bases are a match to TRBD1. This CDR3 spans 11 amino acids. J lost 7 bases, V lost 7 bases, and 2 bases had no gene match. The germline gives CDR1 SGHRS, CDR2 YFSETQ. The CDR3 DNA reads as TGCGCCAGCCGGGACAGGGTTGGCTACACCTTC. The encoded protein is CASRDRVGYTF.

V usage is TRBV5-6 and J usage is TRBJ1-2, with D unclear. The CDR3 has 16 residues. Germline CDR1 is SGHDT and CDR2 is YYEEEE. Trimming removed 0 bases at V and 4 bases at J, with 16 bases between. The CDR3 region has the DNA TGTGCCAGCAGCTTGGGGCGACTAGAGGACCTCTATGGCTACACCTTC. The encoded protein is CASSLGRLEDLYGYTF.